This T cell receptor beta chain appears in the sequencing data of a study of control samples from healthy donors and cancer patients. TCRdb's copy holds only in-frame clones and misses some; the assay was immunoSEQ multiplex PCR. The sample includes about 120,000 clones, approximately 90% of them seen just once. Trimming stripped 4 bases from V and 0 bases from J, with 4 bases between. The CDR3 consists of 13 residues. The chain recombines TRBV12-3 or TRBV12-4 with TRBJ2-4; no definite D call. The sequence derives from an older woman with lung cancer. Sequenced sample: PBMCs. CDR3 region: CASSSVAKNIQYF. The CDR3, as DNA: TGTGCCAGCAGTTCCGTAGCCAAAAACATTCAGTACTTC.